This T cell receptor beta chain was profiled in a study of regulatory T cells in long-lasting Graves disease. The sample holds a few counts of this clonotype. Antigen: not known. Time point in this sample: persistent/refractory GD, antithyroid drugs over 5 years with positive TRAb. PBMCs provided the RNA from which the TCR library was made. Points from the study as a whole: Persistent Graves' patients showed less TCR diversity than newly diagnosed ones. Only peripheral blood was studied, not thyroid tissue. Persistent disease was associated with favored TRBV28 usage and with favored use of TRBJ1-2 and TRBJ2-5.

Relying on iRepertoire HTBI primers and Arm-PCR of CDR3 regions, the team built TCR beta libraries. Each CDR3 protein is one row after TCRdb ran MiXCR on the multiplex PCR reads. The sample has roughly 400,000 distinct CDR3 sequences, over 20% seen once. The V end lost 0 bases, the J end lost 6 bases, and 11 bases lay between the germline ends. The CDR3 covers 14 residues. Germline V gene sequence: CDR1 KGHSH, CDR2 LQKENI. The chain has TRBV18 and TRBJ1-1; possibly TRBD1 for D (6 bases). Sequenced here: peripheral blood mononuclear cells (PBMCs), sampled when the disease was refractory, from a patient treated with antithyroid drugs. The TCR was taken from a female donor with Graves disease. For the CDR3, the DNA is TGTGCCAGCTCACCACCCAGGGGAAGGTCTGAAGCTTTCTTT. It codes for CASSPPRGRSEAFF.